This T cell receptor beta chain was retrieved from a study of blood T cells in healthy people across ages. Comments on this clonotype: Its cognate antigen is unknown.

Findings of the study overall: Getting older went along with TCR beta diversity per million T cells dropping roughly linearly.

The use of a sample-barcoded 5' primer and a J-beta primer mix characterized a second PCR of roughly 7 to 12 cycles. Each cDNA was tagged by a template-switch adaptor containing 12 random nucleotides. TCRdb processed the 5' RACE reads anew with MiXCR; each CDR3 protein has one entry. Of about 1.7 million distinct CDR3 sequences listed, about 28% are singletons. This CDR3 has 14 amino acids. V gave up 6 bases and J gave up 2 bases, with 17 bases separating them. Germline V gene sequence: CDR1 DFQATT, CDR2 SNEGSKA (reference sequence). This chain uses TRBV20-1 with TRBJ2-7, with D perhaps TRBD1 or TRBD2 (5 bases each). Sequencing was performed on blood. This TCR was sampled from a woman under 40 in good health. The CDR3 protein is CSAQPGARTYEQYF. CDR3 nucleotide sequence: TGCAGTGCCCAACCCGGGGCGAGGACCTACGAGCAGTACTTC.